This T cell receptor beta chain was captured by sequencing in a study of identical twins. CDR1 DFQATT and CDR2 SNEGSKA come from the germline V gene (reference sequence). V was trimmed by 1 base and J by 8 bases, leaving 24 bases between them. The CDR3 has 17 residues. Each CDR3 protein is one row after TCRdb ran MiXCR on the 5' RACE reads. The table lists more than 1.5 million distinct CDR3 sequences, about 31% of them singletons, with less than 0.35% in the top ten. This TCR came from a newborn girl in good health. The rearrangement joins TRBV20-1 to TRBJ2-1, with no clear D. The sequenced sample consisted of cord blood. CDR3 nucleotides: TGCAGTGCTAGAGGGGCGAGATCCTTACAAGTTGTTCATGAGCAGTTCTTC. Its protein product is CSARGARSLQVVHEQFF.